This T cell receptor beta chain was captured in a study of T cell changes during pregnancy in multiple sclerosis. Germline V gives CDR1 MNHGY, CDR2 SVAAGI. V was trimmed by 11 bases and J by 1 base, leaving 15 bases between them. The CDR3 consists of 14 residues. Assay: immunoSEQ multiplex PCR; the TCRdb copy retains only in-frame clones and omits some. The top ten clones hold approximately 0.98% of a sample with some 25,000 clones, around nine tenths of them seen once. This specimen was CD4+ T cells from peripheral blood mononuclear cells, taken in the second trimester of pregnancy. This TCR derives from a female donor in good health, enrolled as a control in a pregnancy study. This sequence joins TRBV6-9 and TRBJ1-3; D unclear. This chain's CDR3 is CAGGRRASGNTIYF. The CDR3 nucleotides read TGTGCCGGCGGCCGGAGGGCATCTGGAAACACCATATATTTT.